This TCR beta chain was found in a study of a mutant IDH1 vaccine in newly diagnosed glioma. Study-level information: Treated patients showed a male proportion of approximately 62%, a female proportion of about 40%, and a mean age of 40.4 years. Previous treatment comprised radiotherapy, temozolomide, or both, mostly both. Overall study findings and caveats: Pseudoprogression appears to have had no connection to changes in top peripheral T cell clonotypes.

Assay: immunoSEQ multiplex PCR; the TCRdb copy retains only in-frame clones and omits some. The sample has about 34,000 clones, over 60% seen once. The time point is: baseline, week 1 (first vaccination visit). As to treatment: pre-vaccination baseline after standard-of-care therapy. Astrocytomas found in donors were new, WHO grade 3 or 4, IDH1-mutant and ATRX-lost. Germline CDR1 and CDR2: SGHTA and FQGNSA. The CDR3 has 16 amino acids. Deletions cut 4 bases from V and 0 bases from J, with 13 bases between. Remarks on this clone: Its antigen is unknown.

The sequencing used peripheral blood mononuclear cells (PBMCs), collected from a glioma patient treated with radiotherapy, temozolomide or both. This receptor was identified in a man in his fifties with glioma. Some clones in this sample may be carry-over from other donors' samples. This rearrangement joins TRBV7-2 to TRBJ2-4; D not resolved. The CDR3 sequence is CASSSQSSLAKNIQYF. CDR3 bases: TGTGCCAGCAGCTCTCAATCGAGTTTAGCCAAAAACATTCAGTACTTC.